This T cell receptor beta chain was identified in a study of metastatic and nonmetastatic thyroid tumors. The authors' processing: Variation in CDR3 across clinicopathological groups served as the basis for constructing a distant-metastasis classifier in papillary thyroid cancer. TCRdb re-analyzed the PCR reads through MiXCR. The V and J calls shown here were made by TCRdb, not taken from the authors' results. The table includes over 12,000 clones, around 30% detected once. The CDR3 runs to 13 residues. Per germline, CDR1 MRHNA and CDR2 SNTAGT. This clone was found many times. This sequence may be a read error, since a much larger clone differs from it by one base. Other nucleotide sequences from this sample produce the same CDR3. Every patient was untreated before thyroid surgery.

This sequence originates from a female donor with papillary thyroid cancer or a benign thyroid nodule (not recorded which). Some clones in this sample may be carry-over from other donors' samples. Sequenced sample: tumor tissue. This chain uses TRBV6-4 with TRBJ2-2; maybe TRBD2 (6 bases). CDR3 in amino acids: CASSPTDGGELFF. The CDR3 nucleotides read TGTGCCAGCAGTCCTACGGATGGCGGGGAGCTGTTTTTC.